This TCR beta chain was identified in a study of T-cell memory formation after mild COVID-19. CDR3 size: 14 residues. V dropped 4 bases and J dropped 2 bases, with 11 bases sitting between them. Germline assignment: CDR1 MGHRA and CDR2 YSYEKL. TCRdb reprocessed the 5' RACE reads with MiXCR, giving one entry per CDR3 protein. The sample has 400,000 to 500,000 distinct CDR3 sequences; approximately 24% are singletons. The specimen was PBMCs or a T cell subset sorted from them (not recorded which). This receptor was obtained from an adult woman who had mild COVID-19 (a few samples of this study predate the infection). Cell type and time point are not known. This chain uses TRBV4-1 with TRBJ1-1; no clear D gene. The CDR3 reads CASSRVKGNTEAFF. The CDR3 DNA follows: TGCGCCAGCAGCCGAGTTAAGGGCAACACTGAAGCTTTCTTT.